The 32 T cell receptor beta chains reported below all come from one sample, sequenced in a study of technical replicates of blood from a few donors. Data came from immunoSEQ multiplex PCR; TCRdb stores just in-frame clones and leaves some out. The sample contains tens of thousands of clones, 95% to 99% of which appear only once. Sequencing was done on a sample of T cells isolated from PBMCs. The origin of the receptors is a human donor in good health.

This clone is a singleton in its sample. The rearrangement uses TRBV15 and TRBJ2-6; D is uncertain. Germline values: CDR1 LNHNV, CDR2 YYDKDF (reference sequence). V was cut by 0 bases and J by 0 bases, with 9 bases left in between. The CDR3 extends over 17 amino acids. The CDR3 DNA is TGTGCCACCAGCAGAGATTCATTCAACTCTGGGGCCAACGTCCTGACTTTC. Residues: CATSRDSFNSGANVLTF. Full variable domain (rest looked up from reference TRBV15 and TRBJ2-6): DAMVIQNPRYQVTQFGKPVTLSCSQTLNHNVMYWYQQKSSQAPKLLFHYYDKDFNNEADTPDNFQSRRPNTSFCFLDIRSPGLGDTAMYLCATSRDSFNSGANVLTFGAGSRLTVL.

The J gene is TRBJ1-5, the V gene TRBV6-4; unclear D gene. Trimming removed 0 bases at V and 7 bases at J, with 10 bases between. Germline CDR1 and CDR2: MRHNA and SNTAGT. CDR3 length: 14 residues. CDR3 loop: CASSDSKGGQPQHF. The CDR3 nucleotides are TGTGCCAGCAGTGACTCGAAAGGCGGGCAGCCCCAGCATTTT.

The chain has TRBV18 and TRBJ1-2; no clear D. Germline V gives CDR1 KGHSH, CDR2 LQKENI. V was trimmed by 2 bases and J by 5 bases, leaving 12 bases between them. CDR3 size: 14 residues. This chain's CDR3 is CASSPYVADYGYTF. CDR3 DNA sequence: TGTGCCAGCTCACCATACGTGGCAGATTATGGCTACACCTTC.

CDR3 nucleotides: TGTGCCAGCAGTTTCTCTACCCCCTACGAGCAGTACTTC. It encodes CASSFSTPYEQYF. The chain combines TRBV28 with TRBJ2-7, with no clear D. V was pared by 3 bases and J by 2 bases, with 8 bases between. This CDR3 contains 13 residues. Germline values: CDR1 MDHEN, CDR2 SYDVKM.

J is TRBJ2-7 and V is TRBV7-9, with D tentatively TRBD1 (5 bases). The length of the CDR3 is 15 residues. V was trimmed by 1 base and J by 1 base, leaving 11 bases between them. Germline values: CDR1 SEHNR, CDR2 FQNEAQ (reference sequence). The CDR3 spells CASSLDRGLSYEQYF. In nucleotides, the CDR3 is TGTGCCAGCAGCTTAGATAGGGGTCTTTCCTACGAGCAGTACTTC.

The rearrangement uses TRBV7-9 and TRBJ2-7; 9 nucleotides agree with TRBD1. Trimming removed 2 bases from V and 4 bases from J; junction bases left unmatched: 9. The germline V gene has CDR1 SEHNR and CDR2 FQNEAQ (reference sequence). This CDR3 region has 16 residues. The CDR3 spells CASSLLITGGNYEQYF. The CDR3 DNA sequence: TGTGCCAGCAGCTTACTCATCACAGGGGGCAATTACGAGCAGTACTTC.

The DNA for the CDR3 is TGCGCCAGCAGCTCCCGGAGAAGGGGCTCGGAAGATACGCAGTATTTT. Its protein is CASSSRRRGSEDTQYF. V gene TRBV5-1 combines with J gene TRBJ2-3; possible D gene TRBD1, 5 bases. Trimming removed 3 bases from V and 5 bases from J, with 19 bases in between. CDR1 is SGHRS and CDR2 is YFSETQ in the germline V gene. CDR3 length equals 16 residues.

The chain links TRBV9 to TRBJ2-7; no reliable D call. This CDR3 region has 13 residues. Trimming removed 0 bases at V and 7 bases at J, with 11 bases between. Germline CDR1 is SGDLS and CDR2 is YYNGEE. The CDR3 region has the DNA TGTGCCAGCAGCGTAGACGCGCAGGTGGAGCAGTACTTC. Protein product: CASSVDAQVEQYF.

The chain uses TRBV6-5 and TRBJ1-1; no firm D call. The V end was cut by 4 bases, the J end by 0 bases, with 6 bases between. CDR1 and CDR2 from the germline V gene are MNHEY and SVGAGI. This CDR3 comprises 13 residues. The CDR3 sequence: CASSFGMNTEAFF. As DNA, the CDR3 is TGTGCCAGCAGTTTCGGTATGAACACTGAAGCTTTCTTT.

The V gene is TRBV6-6, the J gene TRBJ1-4, with TRBD1 matching over 10 bases. The CDR3 covers 14 residues. The V gene's germline CDR1 is MNHNY and CDR2 SVGAGI (reference sequence). Trimming removed 5 bases from V and 8 bases from J; junction bases left unmatched: 5. The CDR3 sequence: CASSAGTGDEKLFF. CDR3 bases: TGTGCCAGCAGTGCCGGGACAGGGGACGAAAAACTGTTTTTT.

V and J are TRBV6-4 and TRBJ2-2, with a weak D call TRBD1 (6 bases). V was pared by 2 bases and J by 5 bases, with 9 bases between. The germline CDR1 and CDR2 sequences are MRHNA and SNTAGT. The CDR3 spans 14 residues. CDR3 residues: CASSDTDRTGELFF. In DNA, the CDR3 is TGTGCCAGCAGTGACACGGACAGAACCGGGGAGCTGTTTTTT.

The rearrangement joins TRBV6-1 to TRBJ1-5, with TRBD1 matching 8 bases. The CDR3 runs to 16 residues. Trimming took 2 bases from V and 7 from J; bases not matched to a gene: 10. Germline V gene sequence: CDR1 MNHNS, CDR2 SASEGT. In nucleotides, the CDR3 is TGTGCCAGCAGTGAACAGGGGGGACAGGTTACACAGCCCCAGCATTTT. It codes for CASSEQGGQVTQPQHF.

The chain combines TRBV27 with TRBJ2-7, with 8 bases identical to TRBD2. Germline loops: CDR1 MNHEY, CDR2 SMNVEV (reference sequence). After removal of 4 bases from V and 0 bases from J, the junction contained 5 bases not matched to a gene. The CDR3 extends over 15 amino acids. The CDR3 is CASSYTGTSSYEQYF. The CDR3 nucleotides are TGTGCCAGCAGTTATACCGGGACTAGCTCCTACGAGCAGTACTTC.

This chain connects TRBV2 to TRBJ2-7; 10 bases match TRBD2. This CDR3 region has 15 residues. Germline CDR1 SNHLY, CDR2 FYNNEI. J was trimmed by 0 bases and V by 4 bases; bases with no gene match: 3. The CDR3 DNA sequence: TGTGCCAGCAGTGTTTCTAGCGGGAGCTCCTACGAGCAGTACTTC. Its translation: CASSVSSGSSYEQYF.

V usage is TRBV27 and J usage is TRBJ2-7; the D gene is possibly TRBD2 (7 bases). V was cut by 6 bases and J by 7 bases, with 22 bases left in between. The CDR3 contains 15 residues. CDR1 and CDR2 (germline): MNHEY, SMNVEV (reference sequence). The CDR3 DNA reads as TGTGCCAGCAGACACGAGCGGGACACCCGAGGGGAGCAGTACTTC. It yields the protein CASRHERDTRGEQYF.

The genes are TRBV28 and TRBJ1-5, with a weak D call TRBD1 (5 bases). Germline CDR1 and CDR2: MDHEN and SYDVKM. The CDR3 is 15 amino acids. Trimming left V 10 bases short and J 3 bases short, with 19 bases between. CDR3 loop: CATLTQGTNNQPQHF. CDR3 nucleotides: TGTGCCACCCTTACCCAGGGAACTAACAATCAGCCCCAGCATTTT.

The rearrangement links TRBV30 to TRBJ2-7; 7 positions agree with TRBD1. CDR1 is GTSNPN, CDR2 SVGIG, per germline (reference sequence). The CDR3 has 14 residues. V lost 7 bases to trimming and J lost 0 bases; unmatched junction nucleotides: 9. The CDR3 protein is CASTLRGFSYEQYF. The DNA for the CDR3 is TGTGCCTCTACGCTCAGGGGGTTCTCCTACGAGCAGTACTTC.

In its sample, this clone was seen once. V usage is TRBV27 and J usage is TRBJ2-3, with TRBD2 matching 10 bases. The CDR3 spans 16 residues. Germline V gene sequence: CDR1 MNHEY, CDR2 SMNVEV (reference sequence). V was clipped by 3 bases and J by 2 bases; unmatched bases: 5. In DNA form, the CDR3 reads TGTGCCAGCAGTTTGACTAGCGGGTACCTCACAGATACGCAGTATTTT. Translated, it gives CASSLTSGYLTDTQYF.

The chain employs TRBV29-1 and TRBJ2-7; TRBD2 might be the D (5 bases). The germline V and J ends were trimmed by 5 bases and 1 base, with 9 bases remaining between them. The CDR3 is 12 residues long. Germline V gene sequence: CDR1 SQVTM, CDR2 ANQGSEA. CDR3 loop: CSVHTRSYEQYF. CDR3 nucleotides: TGCAGCGTTCACACTAGGTCCTACGAGCAGTACTTC.

The chain joins TRBV9 to TRBJ2-3, with D unclear. The CDR3 is 13 residues long. V was pared by 3 bases and J by 5 bases, with 10 bases between. CDR1 is SGDLS and CDR2 is YYNGEE in the germline V gene. CDR3 coding DNA: TGTGCCAGCAGCGCCCTCCTACTAGATACGCAGTATTTT. Residues: CASSALLLDTQYF.

The V gene is TRBV7-3, the J gene TRBJ2-2, with TRBD2 identical over 9 bases. V lost 8 bases and J lost 3; bases outside the gene matches: 10. The CDR3 length is 16 residues. Per the germline V gene, CDR1 is SGHTA and CDR2 is FQGTGA. CDR3 coding DNA: TGTGCCAGCGGTGGCCTAGCGGGATTGGACACCGGGGAGCTGTTTTTT. Its protein is CASGGLAGLDTGELFF. Together with reference TRBV7-3 and TRBJ2-2, the CDR3 gives the full variable domain: GAGVSQTPSNKVTEKGKYVELRCDPISGHTALYWYRQSLGQGPEFLIYFQGTGAADDSGLPNDRFFAVRPEGSVSTLKIQRTERGDSAVYLCASGGLAGLDTGELFFGEGSRLTVL.

This rearrangement joins TRBV7-3 to TRBJ1-1; possibly TRBD1 for D (6 bases). CDR3 size: 11 residues. CDR1 SGHTA and CDR2 FQGTGA come from the germline V gene. V lost 4 bases and J lost 8, with 8 bases in between. As DNA, the CDR3 is TGTGCCAGCAGCTCTGGGGGCGAAGCTTTCTTT. It codes for CASSSGGEAFF.

The chain joins TRBV2 to TRBJ2-7; 10 bases are a match to TRBD2. The CDR3 extends over 13 amino acids. Germline V gene lookup returns CDR1 SNHLY and CDR2 FYNNEI. J was trimmed by 5 bases and V by 6 bases; bases with no gene match: 4. This CDR3 reads CASRPSGSHEQYF. DNA for the CDR3: TGTGCCAGCAGGCCTAGCGGGAGTCACGAGCAGTACTTC.

CDR3 DNA: TGTGCCAGCAGCGTCACGGACAGCCAAGAGACCCAGTACTTC. Translated: CASSVTDSQETQYF. The chain is built from TRBV9 and TRBJ2-5; a weak D match, TRBD1 (6 bases). This CDR3 region has 14 residues. Germline values: CDR1 SGDLS, CDR2 YYNGEE. V dropped 2 bases and J dropped 1 base, with 9 bases sitting between them.

The rearrangement joins TRBV5-1 to TRBJ2-7, with TRBD1 identical over 7 bases. CDR3 length: 15 amino acids. V was clipped by 4 bases and J by 2 bases; unmatched bases: 9. Germline V gives CDR1 SGHRS, CDR2 YFSETQ. The CDR3 nucleotides read TGCGCCAGCAGCGAGAGACAGGGTCTCACCTACGAGCAGTACTTC. It codes for CASSERQGLTYEQYF.

The chain combines TRBV12-5 with TRBJ1-1; D gene unclear. Germline values: CDR1 LGHNT, CDR2 FRNRAP. V was trimmed by 4 bases and J by 7 bases, leaving 10 bases between them. This CDR3 region has 12 residues. The CDR3 DNA reads as TGTGCTAGTGGTTCCCCGGGTGGTGAAGCTTTCTTT. This codes for CASGSPGGEAFF. Complete variable domain (other parts from reference TRBV12-5 and TRBJ1-1): DARVTQTPRHKVTEMGQEVTMRCQPILGHNTVFWYRQTMMQGLELLAYFRNRAPLDDSGMPKDRFSAEMPDATLATLKIQPSEPRDSAVYFCASGSPGGEAFFGQGTRLTVV.

The chain has TRBV2 and TRBJ2-5; no clear D. Germline values: CDR1 SNHLY, CDR2 FYNNEI. The CDR3 runs to 11 residues. With 6 bases removed from V and 0 bases from J, the gap between germline ends came to 2 bases. The CDR3 sequence: CASSYQETQYF. The CDR3 DNA sequence: TGTGCCAGCAGCTACCAAGAGACCCAGTACTTC.

The rearrangement links TRBV2 to TRBJ2-7; tentatively, D is TRBD2 (5 bases). The germline gives CDR1 SNHLY, CDR2 FYNNEI. This CDR3 has 13 amino acids. The V gene lost 8 bases and the J gene lost 3 bases, with 14 bases spanning the gap. DNA for the CDR3: TGTGCCAGCCTAGGAGCGGATTACTACGAGCAGTACTTC. Translated, it gives CASLGADYYEQYF.

This clone was picked up one time. The chain has TRBV4-1 and TRBJ2-7; D unclear. Trimming took off 1 base at V and 3 bases at J, with 7 bases between the two ends. Germline V CDR1 and CDR2: MGHRA, YSYEKL. This CDR3 comprises 13 residues. This CDR3 reads CASSQGPGYEQYF. Written as DNA, the CDR3 is TGCGCCAGCAGCCAAGGACCAGGCTACGAGCAGTACTTC.

J is TRBJ2-7 and V is TRBV10-2; TRBD2 matches at 9 bases. Losses at the gene ends were 5 bases for V and 7 bases for J; bases not matched to a gene: 3. The germline V gene has CDR1 WSHSY and CDR2 SAAADI. This CDR3 contains 12 residues. The CDR3 sequence: CASSPTSGEQYF. The CDR3 DNA is TGCGCCAGCAGTCCTACTAGCGGGGAGCAGTACTTC.

The rearrangement links TRBV10-1 to TRBJ2-4; TRBD2 agrees at 14 bases. V shed 7 bases, J shed 3 bases, and the junction held 5 bases outside the gene matches. The CDR3 runs 16 residues. CDR1 is WNHNN, CDR2 SYGVQD, per germline (reference sequence). CDR3 in amino acids: CASNLGTSGSKNIQYF. The CDR3 nucleotides read TGCGCCAGCAACCTCGGGACTAGCGGGAGCAAAAACATTCAGTACTTC.

V gene TRBV6-5 combines with J gene TRBJ2-7, with D possibly being TRBD1 (6 bases). From germline, CDR1 is MNHEY and CDR2 SVGAGI. The V and J ends lost 4 bases and 3 bases respectively, with 16 bases between them. The CDR3 runs to 15 residues. CDR3 coding DNA: TGTGCCAGCAGTTTTTTGGACAGACTCGTCTACGAGCAGTACTTC. It is translated as CASSFLDRLVYEQYF.